One sample yielded the 22 T cell receptor delta chains listed below, sequenced in a study of γδ T cells in repeated Plasmodium falciparum infection. Gammadelta T cells were flow-sorted from PBMC into Vgamma9/Vdelta2+ and Vdelta2-negative populations for bulk analysis. TCRdb re-processed the multiplex PCR reads via CATT. The sample carries roughly 90,000 delta-chain clones, 0.9% to 1% recorded once. The specimen was gamma-delta T cells from blood. Receptor source: a pool of human donors (malaria-infected and uninfected, not separated).

This clone was seen a few times. The translated DNA and TCRdb's protein are not identical at residue 18; the protein here was translated from the DNA. The chain has TRDV1 and TRDJ1; 10 positions match TRDD3. CDR3 size: 22 residues. CDR1 and CDR2 (germline): TSWWSYY, QGS. This CDR3 reads CALGELPRVSWGIGMCTGKLIF. CDR3 nucleotides: TGTGCTCTTGGGGAGCTTCCTCGAGTGTCCTGGGGGATAGGTATGTGTACCGGTAAACTCATCTTT.

Note on this clone: A read error is the likely source, as a far larger clone sits one nucleotide away. The sample holds other DNA sequences that translate to the same CDR3. The chain carries TRDV2 and TRDJ1; 11 bases map to TRDD3. No J gene was available from TCRdb, and it was assigned here by a germline match of the DNA. The trim removed 2 bases at V and 3 bases at J, leaving 22 bases unmatched. From germline, CDR1 is GEAIGNYY and CDR2 EKD. The CDR3 spans 21 residues. The CDR3: CACDILTANLLGDRLPDKLIF. CDR3 DNA: TGTGCCTGTGACATTCTAACTGCCAACCTACTGGGGGATAGGCTACCCGATAAACTCATCTTT.

This clone was picked up a small number of times. A far larger clone is only one base removed, so a read error is likely. The sample carries other DNA sequences with the same CDR3. This chain connects TRDV1 to TRDJ1; TRDD3 aligns across 13 bases. TCRdb lists no J gene, so it was determined here by aligning the DNA to germline. Looked up from germline, CDR1 is TSWWSYY and CDR2 is QGS. The CDR3 consists of 27 residues. The CDR3 DNA sequence: TGTGCCCTTGGGGAACAGACTATCCCCCTTTTTACTGGGGGATACGCCCCATCCTCATCGGCCCTACTGGAACTCATCTTT. It is translated as CALGEQTIPLFTGGYAPSSSALLELIF.

This clone was seen more than once but under ten times. A far larger clone differs by one base, so this is likely a read error. The same CDR3 is also encoded by other DNA sequences in this sample. The chain is built from TRDV2 and TRDJ1; tentatively, D is TRDD2 or TRDD3 (6 bases each). TCRdb does not report a J gene; here it was assigned by matching the DNA to germline references. Trimming shortened V by 1 base and J by 0 bases, and 35 bases separated the two germline ends. This CDR3 is built from 23 residues. CDR1 and CDR2 (germline): GEAIGNYY, EKD. The CDR3 protein is CACDTIRGSSYEQGELHTDKLIF. The DNA for the CDR3 is TGTGCCTGTGACACGATTCGGGGCTCCTCCTACGAGCAGGGGGAACTACACACCGATAAACTCATCTTT.

Comment on this clone: This is likely an artifact of a read error, given a far larger clone one base away. Different DNA sequences within this sample yield the same CDR3. The gene calls are TRDV2 and TRDJ3, with D possibly matching TRDD2 (6 bases). TCRdb records no J gene; here it was assigned by comparing the DNA to germline. Per germline, CDR1 GEAIGNYY and CDR2 EKD. CDR3 length: 24 amino acids. CDR3 coding DNA: TGTGCATGTGACACCGTCCTACGGTCGGGAGAAACAGATAGAAGCTCCTGGGACACCCGACAGATGTTTTTC. This encodes CACDTVLRSGETDRSSWDTRQMFF.

Ten or more counts support this clone. The protein in TCRdb stems from a much larger clone and differs at residue 4 from this DNA's translation, likely a read error; here the protein is translated from the DNA. The genes are TRDV1 and TRDJ1, with 11 nucleotides matching TRDD3. V lost 4 bases to trimming and J lost 2 bases; unmatched junction nucleotides: 18. From germline, CDR1 is TSWWSYY and CDR2 QGS. The CDR3 totals 20 residues. The CDR3 nucleotides read TGTGCTCTTGGGGCCTTCCCCGTCATACTGGGGGATAGGGCAACCGATAAACTCATCTTT. This sequence encodes CALGAFPVILGDRATDKLIF.

This clone was observed a handful of times. TCRdb attributes to this sequence the protein of a much larger clone, which differs from the DNA translation at residue 8; a read error is likely, and the protein displayed is translated from the DNA. The chain couples TRDV1 to TRDJ1; D remains ambiguous. TCRdb does not report a J gene; here it was assigned by matching the DNA to germline references. Trimming shortened V by 2 bases and J by 3 bases, and 22 bases separated the two germline ends. The germline gives CDR1 TSWWSYY, CDR2 QGS. This CDR3 has 18 residues. The CDR3 reads CALGERFSEYESSDKLIF. CDR3 DNA sequence: TGTGCTCTTGGGGAAAGGTTCTCCGAGTACGAGTCCTCCGATAAACTCATCTTT.

This clone occurred a few times. A far larger clone lies a single base away; this is likely a read error. The sample holds other DNA sequences that translate to the same CDR3. The chain carries TRDV1 and TRDJ3, with TRDD3 identical over 11 bases. TCRdb carries no J gene annotation; the J gene was assigned here by matching the DNA with germline. The germline V gene encodes CDR1 TSWWSYY and CDR2 QGS. After removal of 5 bases from V and 1 base from J, the junction contained 16 bases not matched to a gene. The CDR3 extends over 22 amino acids. The CDR3 here is CALGRTWGIRVSSSWDTRQMFF. As DNA, the CDR3 is TGTGCTCTTGGGCGAACGTGGGGGATACGCGTTTCGAGTTCCTGGGACACCCGACAGATGTTTTTC.

Concerning this clone itself: This DNA translates differently at residue 16 from the TCRdb protein, which is that of a much larger clone; a read error is likely, and the protein shown is the DNA's own translation. The rearrangement links TRDV2 to TRDJ1, with TRDD3 identical over 8 bases. No J segment appears in TCRdb, so it was assigned here by matching the sequence to germline. From germline, CDR1 is GEAIGNYY and CDR2 EKD. The CDR3 has 19 residues. DNA of the CDR3: TGTGCCTGTGACTCCTTACTGGGGGCATTACCGGGGGACACCGATAGACTCATCTTT. It is translated as CACDSLLGALPGDTDRLIF.

This clone was seen at least ten times. TCRdb's protein, taken from a much larger clone, differs from this DNA's translation at residue 13, likely owing to a read error; the protein displayed comes from the DNA. This chain connects TRAV38-2/DV8 to TRDJ1, with D possibly called TRDD2 or TRDD3 (8 bases each). V lost 2 bases and J 2 bases, leaving 37 bases between the germline ends. Germline loops: CDR1 TSESDYY, CDR2 QEAYKQQN. The CDR3 sequence is 23 residues long. The CDR3 protein is CAYRSKISFLDPAGGHGTDKLIF. The CDR3 bases are TGTGCTTATAGGAGTAAGATTTCCTTCCTAGACCCTGCTGGGGGACACGGGACCGATAAACTCATCTTT.

This clone was observed a handful of times. The protein given by TCRdb reflects a much larger clone and differs at residue 3 from this DNA's translation, likely from a read error; the protein shown is the DNA's translation. V gene TRDV2 combines with J gene TRDJ1; D possibly matches TRDD1 or TRDD3 (5 bases each). Here the J gene was assigned by germline matching of the DNA, as TCRdb has none. Germline assignment: CDR1 GEAIGNYY and CDR2 EKD. The CDR3 runs to 19 residues. CDR3 in amino acids: CARDIRRTPVKWGTDKLIF. CDR3 coding DNA: TGTGCCCGTGACATTCGGAGGACTCCCGTGAAATGGGGCACCGATAAACTCATCTTT.

In this sample, this clone turned up a few times. A far larger clone is only one base removed, so a read error is likely. Other DNA sequences in this sample translate to the same CDR3. The J gene has no call, while the V gene is TRDV1; TRDD3, the table's D call, lacks a check against the DNA. This CDR3 has 18 residues. In germline, CDR1 is TSWWSYY, CDR2 QGS. The CDR3 sequence is CALGEVYLYDLWSDKLIF. The CDR3 DNA follows: TGTGCTCTTGGGGAAGTCTATCTCTACGACCTTTGGTCCGATAAGCTCATCTTT.

Regarding this clone: This likely stems from a read error, as it lies one base from a far larger clone. The sample carries other DNA sequences with the same CDR3. The V call is TRDV1, the J call TRDJ1; 7 nucleotides agree with TRDD3. CDR1 and CDR2 (germline): TSWWSYY, QGS. The CDR3 length is 22 residues. The DNA for the CDR3 is TGTGCTCTCGGGGAAACCGGCTTCCCACCGACTAGGGGGATTTCGTACACCGATAAACTCATCTTT. This gives the protein CALGETGFPPTRGISYTDKLIF.

This clone is medium-sized (0.01 to 0.1%) within its sample. Other DNA sequences in this specimen translate into the identical CDR3. V gene TRDV2 combines with J gene TRDJ1, with D uncertain. This CDR3 has 14 amino acids. Trimming removed 5 bases from V and 8 bases from J, with 20 bases in between. Germline V lookup: CDR1 GEAIGNYY, CDR2 EKD. Here the CDR3 reads CACVPGTEALKLIF. CDR3 coding DNA: TGTGCCTGTGTCCCAGGTACTGAGGCCCTAAAACTCATCTTT.

Note on this clone: A read error likely explains why the TCRdb protein, taken from a much larger clone, differs from this DNA's translation at residue 15; the protein shown is translated from the DNA. The chain employs TRDV1 and TRDJ4, with 7 bases matching TRDD3. The CDR3 is made up of 18 amino acids. Germline CDR1 reads TSWWSYY; CDR2 reads QGS. This CDR3 reads CALGTYRGLGGNLRHLIF. Written as DNA, the CDR3 is TGTGCTCTTGGGACCTACCGCGGGCTGGGGGGGAACCTGAGACACCTGATCTTT.

This clone was seen a handful of times. Translating this DNA gives a protein that differs at residue 5 from the TCRdb one, which belongs to a much larger clone; a read error is likely, and the protein shown is this translation. CDR3 loop: CACDAGAKIVSGGSTDKLIF. The CDR3 nucleotides read TGTGCCTGTGACGCCGGAGCCAAAATTGTTAGTGGGGGGTCTACCGATAAACTCATCTTT. This chain joins TRDV2 and TRDJ1; perhaps TRDD3 as D (6 bases). TCRdb does not report a J gene; here it was assigned by matching the DNA to germline references. This CDR3 contains 20 residues. With 3 bases removed from V and 2 bases from J, the gap between germline ends came to 30 bases. The germline gives CDR1 GEAIGNYY, CDR2 EKD.

This clone was counted a few times. The protein that TCRdb holds for this DNA derives from a much larger clone and differs from the translated DNA at residue 9, which likely indicates a read error; the protein shown here is translated from the DNA. This chain uses TRDV1 with TRDJ1, with a weak D call TRDD2 (6 bases). The germline CDR1 and CDR2 sequences are TSWWSYY and QGS. Trimming pared 5 bases from V and 1 base from J, leaving 23 bases between. This CDR3 is 18 amino acids long. This CDR3 is CALGPPPSSVGVTDKLIF. CDR3 sequence (DNA): TGTGCTCTTGGGCCTCCTCCTTCCAGCGTAGGAGTCACCGATAAACTCATCTTT.

Comments on this clone: The protein in TCRdb stems from a much larger clone and differs at residue 7 from this DNA's translation, likely a read error; here the protein is translated from the DNA. J is TRDJ1 and V is TRDV1; TRDD3 aligns across 10 bases. Germline V gene sequence: CDR1 TSWWSYY, CDR2 QGS. This CDR3 is built from 25 residues. V shed 1 base and J 1 base; nucleotides not matched to a gene: 30. The CDR3 reads CALGEPINFPTLSTDWGMATDKLIF. The CDR3 nucleotides read TGTGCTCTTGGGGAACCCATCAATTTTCCTACGCTTTCGACTGACTGGGGGATGGCCACCGATAAACTCATCTTT.

With regard to this clone: A read error is the likely source, as a far larger clone sits one nucleotide away. The chain joins TRDV1 to TRDJ1; 10 bases fit TRDD3. TCRdb records no J gene; here it was assigned by comparing the DNA to germline. Germline V gives CDR1 TSWWSYY, CDR2 QGS. The CDR3 length is 21 residues. DNA for the CDR3: TGTGCCCTTGGGGAACGCTCCTACTTTGGGGGACTGGGGGATCGCCCCGATAAACTCATCTTT. Its protein product is CALGERSYFGGLGDRPDKLIF.

Comments on this clone: This likely stems from a read error, as it lies one base from a far larger clone. The same CDR3 is also encoded by other DNA sequences in this sample. No call exists for the J gene, whereas the V gene is TRDV1; the DNA was not compared with TRDD3, the D call given in the table. The CDR3 is 21 residues long. In germline, CDR1 is TSWWSYY, CDR2 QGS. The CDR3 sequence is CALGECHLDRGGYGYTDKLIF. For the CDR3, the DNA is TGTGCTCTTGGGGAATGCCACCTAGACCGCGGGGGATACGGGTACACCGATAAGCTCATCTTT.

This clone showed up just a few times. A far more abundant clone sits one base away, making this likely a read error. Other DNA sequences from this sample encode an identical CDR3 as well. The V gene corresponds to TRDV2; no J gene was called. The CDR3 is made up of 12 amino acids. Per germline, CDR1 GEAIGNYY and CDR2 EKD. CDR3 protein: CACDTGTDKLIF. In DNA, the CDR3 is TGTGCCTGTGACACCGGAACCGATAAGCTCATCTTT.

This clone was picked up many times. This DNA's translation and the protein TCRdb lists, from a much larger clone, do not match at residue 7, likely due to a read error; the protein shown is translated from the DNA. The CDR3 DNA reads as TGTGCTCTTGGGGAACTCCTCGGGGCCGCTGGGGGACGATACACCGATAAACTCATCTTT. It translates to CALGELLGAAGGRYTDKLIF. The chain recombines TRDV1 with TRDJ1; TRDD3 agrees at 8 bases. V lost 0 bases, J lost 0 bases, and 15 bases stayed unmatched. Germline values: CDR1 TSWWSYY, CDR2 QGS. This CDR3 region has 20 residues.